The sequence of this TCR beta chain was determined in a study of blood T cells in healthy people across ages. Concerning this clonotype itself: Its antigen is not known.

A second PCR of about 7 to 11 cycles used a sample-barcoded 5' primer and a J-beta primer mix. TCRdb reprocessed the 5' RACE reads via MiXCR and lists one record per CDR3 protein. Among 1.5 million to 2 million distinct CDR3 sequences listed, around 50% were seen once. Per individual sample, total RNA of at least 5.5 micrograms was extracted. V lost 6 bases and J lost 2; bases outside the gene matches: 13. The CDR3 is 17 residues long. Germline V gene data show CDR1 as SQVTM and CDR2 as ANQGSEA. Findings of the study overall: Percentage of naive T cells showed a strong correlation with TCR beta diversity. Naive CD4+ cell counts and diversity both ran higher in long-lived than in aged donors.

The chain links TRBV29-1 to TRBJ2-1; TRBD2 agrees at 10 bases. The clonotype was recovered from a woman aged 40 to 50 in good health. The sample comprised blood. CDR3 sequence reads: CSVPPTGTSGAYNEQFF. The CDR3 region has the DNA TGCAGCGTCCCCCCCACTGGTACTAGCGGGGCCTACAATGAGCAGTTCTTC.